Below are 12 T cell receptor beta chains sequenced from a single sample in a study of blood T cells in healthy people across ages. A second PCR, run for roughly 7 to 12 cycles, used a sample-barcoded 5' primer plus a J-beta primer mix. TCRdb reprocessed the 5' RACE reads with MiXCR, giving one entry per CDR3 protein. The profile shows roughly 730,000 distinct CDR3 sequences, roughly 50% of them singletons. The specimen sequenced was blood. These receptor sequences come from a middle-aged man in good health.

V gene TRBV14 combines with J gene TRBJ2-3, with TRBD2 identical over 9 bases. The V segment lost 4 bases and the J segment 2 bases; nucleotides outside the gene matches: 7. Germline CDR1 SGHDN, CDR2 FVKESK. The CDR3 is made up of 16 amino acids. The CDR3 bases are TGTGCCAGCAGCCTCCAGCGGGGGGCCAACACAGATACGCAGTATTTT. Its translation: CASSLQRGANTDTQYF.

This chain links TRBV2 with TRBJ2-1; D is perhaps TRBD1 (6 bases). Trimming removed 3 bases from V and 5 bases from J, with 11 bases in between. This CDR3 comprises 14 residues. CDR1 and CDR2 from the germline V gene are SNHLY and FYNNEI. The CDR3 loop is CASSDAGADNEQFF. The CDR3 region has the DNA TGTGCCAGCAGTGATGCAGGGGCGGACAATGAGCAGTTCTTC.

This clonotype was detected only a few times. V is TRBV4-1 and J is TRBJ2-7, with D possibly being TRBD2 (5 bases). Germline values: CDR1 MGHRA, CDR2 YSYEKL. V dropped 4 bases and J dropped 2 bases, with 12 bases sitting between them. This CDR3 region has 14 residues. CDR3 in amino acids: CASSPHGITYEQYF. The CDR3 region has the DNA TGCGCCAGCAGCCCCCACGGGATAACCTACGAGCAGTACTTC.

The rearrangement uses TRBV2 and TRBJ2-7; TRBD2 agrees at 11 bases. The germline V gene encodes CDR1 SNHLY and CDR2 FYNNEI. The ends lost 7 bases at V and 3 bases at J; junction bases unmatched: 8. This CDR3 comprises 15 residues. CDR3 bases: TGTGCCAGCATCTTGACTAGCGGGATCGGCTACGAGCAGTACTTC. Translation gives CASILTSGIGYEQYF.

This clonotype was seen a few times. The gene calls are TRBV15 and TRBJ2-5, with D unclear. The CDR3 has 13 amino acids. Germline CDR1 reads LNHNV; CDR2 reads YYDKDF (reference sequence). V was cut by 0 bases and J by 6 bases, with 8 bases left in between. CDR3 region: CATSRDSVKTQYF. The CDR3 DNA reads TGTGCCACCAGCAGAGATTCGGTGAAGACCCAGTACTTC. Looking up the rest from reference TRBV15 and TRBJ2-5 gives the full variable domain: DAMVIQNPRYQVTQFGKPVTLSCSQTLNHNVMYWYQQKSSQAPKLLFHYYDKDFNNEADTPDNFQSRRPNTSFCFLDIRSPGLGDTAMYLCATSRDSVKTQYFGPGTRLLVL.

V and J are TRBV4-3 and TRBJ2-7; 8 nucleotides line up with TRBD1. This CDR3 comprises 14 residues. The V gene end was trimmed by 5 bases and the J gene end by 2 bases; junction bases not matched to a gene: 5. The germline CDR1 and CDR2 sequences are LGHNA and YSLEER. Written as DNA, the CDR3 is TGCGCCAGCAGCAAGCGGACAGGGCCCTACGAGCAGTACTTC. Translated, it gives CASSKRTGPYEQYF.

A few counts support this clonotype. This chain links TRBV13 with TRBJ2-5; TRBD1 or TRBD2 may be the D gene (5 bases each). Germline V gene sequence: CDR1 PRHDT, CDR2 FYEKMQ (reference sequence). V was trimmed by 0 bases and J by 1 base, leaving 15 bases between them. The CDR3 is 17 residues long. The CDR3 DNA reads TGTGCCAGCAGCTTAGGGGACTCCGGGGACGGCCAAGAGACCCAGTACTTC. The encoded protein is CASSLGDSGDGQETQYF.

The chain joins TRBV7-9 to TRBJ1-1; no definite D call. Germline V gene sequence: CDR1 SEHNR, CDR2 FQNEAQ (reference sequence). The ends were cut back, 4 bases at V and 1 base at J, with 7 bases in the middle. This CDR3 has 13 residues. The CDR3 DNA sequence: TGTGCCAGCAGCTCCCCGGAGAACACTGAAGCTTTCTTT. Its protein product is CASSSPENTEAFF.

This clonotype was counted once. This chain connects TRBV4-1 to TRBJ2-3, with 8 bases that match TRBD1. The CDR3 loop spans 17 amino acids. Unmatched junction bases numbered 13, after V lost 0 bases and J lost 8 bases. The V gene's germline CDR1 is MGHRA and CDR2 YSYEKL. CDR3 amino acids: CASSQDPTGAPGATQYF. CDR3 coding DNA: TGCGCCAGCAGCCAAGACCCGACAGGGGCCCCCGGAGCTACGCAGTATTTT.

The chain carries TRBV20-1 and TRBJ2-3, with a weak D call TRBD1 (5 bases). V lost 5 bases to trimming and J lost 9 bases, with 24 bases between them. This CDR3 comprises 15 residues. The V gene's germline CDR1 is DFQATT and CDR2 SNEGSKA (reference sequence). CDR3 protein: CSAESVKSGRATQYF. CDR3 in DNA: TGCAGTGCTGAATCCGTTAAGTCGGGCAGGGCAACGCAGTATTTT.

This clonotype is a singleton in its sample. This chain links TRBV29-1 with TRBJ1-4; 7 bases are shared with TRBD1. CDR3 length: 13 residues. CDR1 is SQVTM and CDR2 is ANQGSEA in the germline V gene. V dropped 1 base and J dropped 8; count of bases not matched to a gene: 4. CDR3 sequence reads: CSVEVQGGEKLFF. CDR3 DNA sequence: TGCAGCGTTGAAGTCCAGGGGGGAGAAAAACTGTTTTTT.

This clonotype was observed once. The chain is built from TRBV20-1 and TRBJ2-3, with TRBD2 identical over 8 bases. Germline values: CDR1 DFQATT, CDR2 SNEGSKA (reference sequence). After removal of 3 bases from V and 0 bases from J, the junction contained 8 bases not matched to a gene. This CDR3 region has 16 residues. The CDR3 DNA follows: TGCAGTGCTAGGTCAGCCCGGGAGGGGAGCACAGATACGCAGTATTTT. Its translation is CSARSAREGSTDTQYF.